This T cell receptor beta chain was documented in a study of lymphopenia after photon versus proton radiotherapy. Clones were read by immunoSEQ multiplex PCR, and TCRdb kept only the in-frame ones, dropping some. This sample has approximately 8,100 clones, with 88% found just once. Trimming took off 2 bases at V and 2 bases at J, with 10 bases between the two ends. The CDR3 has 15 amino acids. CDR1 and CDR2 from the germline V gene are KGHSH and LQKENI. The sequencing used peripheral blood, collected from a patient treated with photon-based radiotherapy. This clonotype was obtained from a man older than 75 with cholangiocarcinoma. The chain joins TRBV18 to TRBJ1-5; unclear D gene. For the CDR3, the DNA is TGTGCCAGCTCACCAAGCCAGTTGGGCAATCAGCCCCAGCATTTT. The encoded protein is CASSPSQLGNQPQHF.